Listed below are T cell receptor beta chains from one sample, sequenced in a study of T cell repertoires in cytomegalovirus infection. Antigens for these TCRs are unknown. TCRdb independently ran MiXCR on the reads; one entry per CDR3 protein. The repertoire consists of tens of thousands of distinct CDR3 sequences, with 20% occurring once and the leading ten covering over 60%. The sample was CD8+ T cells from cultured PBMCs, taken from culture after CMV antigen stimulation. Receptors originate from a human donor in good health (CMV status not recorded). Some clones in this sample may be carry-over from other donors' samples. CDR3s include the opening cysteine and the closing phenylalanine or tryptophan. Fields, in order: clone size, D gene, J gene, V gene, CDR3 protein, CDR3 DNA. A D gene is named only where the DNA matches it firmly. Clone size is given for some rows only: seen once, a few or many times, or a class if the clone is expanded.

-,TRBD2,TRBJ2-6,TRBV28,CASSPRAGRGANVLTF,TGTGCCAGCAGTCCACGAGCGGGGCGCGGGGCCAACGTCCTGACTTTC
-,TRBD1,TRBJ1-4,TRBV7-9,CASSSSDRVGEKLFF,TGTGCCAGCAGCTCTTCGGACAGGGTGGGGGAAAAACTGTTTTTT
few,TRBD1,TRBJ1-5,TRBV7-2,CASSIGTAYNQPQHF,TGTGCCAGCAGCATCGGGACAGCCTACAATCAGCCCCAGCATTTT
-,-,TRBJ1-6,TRBV5-1,CASSIHSQTRDNSPLHF,TGCGCCAGCAGCATCCACAGCCAAACAAGAGATAATTCACCCCTCCACTTT
-,TRBD1,TRBJ1-1,TRBV7-9,CASSKDRFMNTEAFF,TGTGCCAGCAGCAAGGACAGGTTTATGAACACTGAAGCTTTCTTT
few,-,TRBJ1-2,TRBV7-8,CASSSRDGTNYGYTF,TGTGCCAGCAGCTCTAGGGACGGTACTAACTATGGCTACACCTTC
many,-,TRBJ2-1,TRBV6-2/TRBV6-3,CASSALQGGYNEQFF,TGTGCCAGCAGCGCCTTACAGGGAGGGTACAATGAGCAGTTCTTC
-,-,TRBJ1-5,TRBV5-6,CASSFGSNQPQHF,TGTGCCAGCAGCTTTGGGAGCAATCAGCCCCAGCATTTT
-,TRBD1,TRBJ1-1,TRBV19,CASSIAGRGSTEAFF,TGTGCCAGTAGTATAGCGGGCAGGGGGAGCACTGAAGCTTTCTTT
-,TRBD1,TRBJ1-2,TRBV27,CASSLTGVGIANYGYTF,TGTGCCAGCAGTTTGACAGGGGTCGGTATTGCTAACTATGGCTACACCTTC
-,-,TRBJ1-1,TRBV7-2,CASRPLDSLRPEAFF,TGTGCCAGCAGACCGCTCGACAGCCTCAGGCCTGAAGCTTTCTTT
-,TRBD1,TRBJ2-3,TRBV24-1,CATSDGTGGTDTQYF,TGTGCCACCAGTGATGGGACAGGGGGCACAGATACGCAGTATTTT
-,-,TRBJ1-2,TRBV28,CASSFEWMNYGYTF,TGTGCCAGCAGTTTCGAATGGATGAACTATGGCTACACCTTC
few,TRBD1,TRBJ2-5,TRBV7-7,CASSAGTGGQETQYF,TGTGCCAGCAGCGCCGGGACAGGGGGACAAGAGACCCAGTACTTC
few,-,TRBJ1-6,TRBV12-3/TRBV12-4,CASSPQGLHSPLHF,TGTGCCAGCAGCCCACAGGGTTTGCATTCACCCCTCCACTTT
few,TRBD1,TRBJ1-2,TRBV4-1,CASSQDERTGVRAGSGYTF,TGCGCCAGCAGCCAAGATGAGCGGACAGGGGTTCGGGCGGGAAGTGGCTACACCTTC
-,-,TRBJ1-1,TRBV4-1,CASSQGKVEAFF,TGCGCCAGCAGCCAAGGAAAGGTTGAAGCTTTCTTT
-,TRBD1,TRBJ1-5,TRBV7-9,CASSLAGQGPQPQHF,TGTGCCAGCAGCTTAGCGGGACAGGGCCCTCAGCCCCAGCATTTT
few,-,TRBJ2-2,TRBV7-8,CASSLRGPSEITGELFF,TGTGCCAGCAGCTTAAGAGGGCCGTCGGAGATCACCGGGGAGCTGTTTTTT
-,-,TRBJ2-3,TRBV29-1,CSVVSVTGNTDTQYF,TGCAGCGTTGTGTCAGTGACTGGCAACACAGATACGCAGTATTTT
-,TRBD2,TRBJ2-3,TRBV28,CASSLIAGSTDTQYF,TGTGCCAGCAGTTTAATAGCGGGAAGCACAGATACGCAGTATTTT
few,TRBD1,TRBJ1-1,TRBV12-3/TRBV12-4,CASSYDREGAFF,TGTGCCAGCAGCTACGACAGGGAAGGAGCTTTCTTT
-,TRBD1,TRBJ1-5,TRBV6-2/TRBV6-3,CASNPGGLRQPQHF,TGTGCCAGCAATCCAGGGGGACTACGACAGCCCCAGCATTTT
-,TRBD2,TRBJ2-7,TRBV9,CASSVGSGATYEQYF,TGTGCCAGCAGCGTAGGTAGCGGGGCTACCTACGAGCAGTACTTC
-,TRBD2,TRBJ2-3,TRBV6-5,CASSYSGLAGEPRGDTQYF,TGTGCCAGCAGTTACTCAGGACTAGCGGGGGAGCCAAGAGGGGATACGCAGTATTTT
few,-,TRBJ2-1,TRBV12-3/TRBV12-4,CASISSGEQFF,TGTGCCAGCATCTCTTCCGGTGAGCAGTTCTTC
few,TRBD2,TRBJ2-3,TRBV7-2,CASSQTSGVGTDTQYF,TGTGCCAGCAGCCAAACTAGCGGGGTAGGCACAGATACGCAGTATTTT
few,-,TRBJ1-5,TRBV7-2,CASSLDWGAGNQPQHF,TGTGCCAGCAGCTTAGACTGGGGGGCTGGCAATCAGCCCCAGCATTTT
-,TRBD1,TRBJ1-5,TRBV7-2,CASSLGGPAGGFNQPQHF,TGTGCCAGCAGCTTAGGGGGACCGGCAGGGGGATTTAATCAGCCCCAGCATTTT
few,-,TRBJ2-2,TRBV7-9,CASSPVVGTAGELFF,TGTGCCAGCAGCCCAGTCGTTGGGACGGCCGGGGAGCTGTTTTTT
many,-,TRBJ1-6,TRBV6-1,CASSLTPYRAKPGSPLHF,TGTGCCAGCAGTCTGACGCCGTACAGGGCCAAGCCCGGATCACCCCTCCACTTT
few,-,TRBJ1-6,TRBV2,CARDLHAPGGPLSPLHF,TGTGCCAGAGACTTGCATGCTCCGGGGGGCCCGCTATCACCCCTCCACTTT
few,-,TRBJ2-1,TRBV6-6,CASSSGTYNEQFF,TGTGCCAGCAGTTCCGGGACCTACAATGAGCAGTTCTTC
-,-,TRBJ1-5,TRBV12-3/TRBV12-4,CASSRTVSNQPQHF,TGTGCCAGCAGCAGGACAGTCTCCAATCAGCCCCAGCATTTT
-,-,TRBJ1-2,TRBV4-1,CASSQATGAGGLGYTF,TGCGCCAGCAGCCAGGCCACAGGAGCGGGGGGCCTTGGCTACACCTTC
-,TRBD1,TRBJ2-1,TRBV7-9,CASLKGANEQFF,TGTGCCAGCTTGAAGGGGGCGAATGAGCAGTTCTTC
-,-,TRBJ1-1,TRBV24-1,CATSDFQATGGAFF,TGTGCCACCAGTGATTTTCAGGCGACTGGGGGGGCTTTCTTT
few,-,TRBJ1-2,TRBV7-9,CASSPKVGGYGYTF,TGTGCCAGCAGCCCAAAAGTGGGGGGCTATGGCTACACCTTC
-,TRBD1,TRBJ2-1,TRBV6-2/TRBV6-3,CASSRDRGAYNEQFF,TGTGCCAGCAGTAGGGACAGGGGGGCCTACAATGAGCAGTTCTTC
-,TRBD1,TRBJ2-5,TRBV6-5,CASSLLGGTGGAISLQETQYF,TGTGCCAGCAGCTTACTGGGCGGCACAGGGGGCGCGATTAGTCTTCAAGAGACCCAGTACTTC
-,-,TRBJ1-2,TRBV7-2,CASSLGDTFGGYTF,TGTGCCAGCAGCTTAGGGGACACCTTTGGAGGCTACACCTTC
-,-,TRBJ1-1,TRBV7-6,CASSSSLTENTEAFF,TGTGCCAGCAGCTCCTCTCTTACGGAGAACACTGAAGCTTTCTTT
-,TRBD1,TRBJ1-1,TRBV4-1,CASSLTGAKNTEAFF,TGCGCCAGCAGCCTCACAGGGGCAAAGAACACTGAAGCTTTCTTT
-,-,TRBJ2-7,TRBV11-2,CASSADRDYEQYF,TGTGCCAGCAGCGCTGACAGAGACTACGAGCAGTACTTC
-,-,TRBJ1-1,TRBV11-2,CASSLDPGYTEAFF,TGTGCCAGCAGCTTAGATCCAGGTTATACTGAAGCTTTCTTT